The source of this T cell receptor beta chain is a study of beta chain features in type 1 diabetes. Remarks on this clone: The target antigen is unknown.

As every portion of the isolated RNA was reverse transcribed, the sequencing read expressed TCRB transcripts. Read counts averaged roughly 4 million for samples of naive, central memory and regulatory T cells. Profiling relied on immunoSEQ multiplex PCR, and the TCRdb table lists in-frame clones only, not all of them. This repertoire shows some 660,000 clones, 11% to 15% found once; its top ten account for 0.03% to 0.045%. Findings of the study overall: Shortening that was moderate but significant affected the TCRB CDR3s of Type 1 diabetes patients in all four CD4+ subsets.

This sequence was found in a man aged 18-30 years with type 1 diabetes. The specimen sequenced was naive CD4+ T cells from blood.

CDR3 sequence (DNA): TGTGCCAGCAGCGTAGCTGGGACTAGCGGGAACCCAGCCCAGGCGCAGTATTTT. It specifies CASSVAGTSGNPAQAQYF. The chain combines TRBV9 with TRBJ2-3; 13 bases are shared with TRBD2. CDR1 and CDR2 (germline): SGDLS, YYNGEE. V dropped 0 bases and J dropped 10; count of bases not matched to a gene: 14. This CDR3 spans 18 amino acids.